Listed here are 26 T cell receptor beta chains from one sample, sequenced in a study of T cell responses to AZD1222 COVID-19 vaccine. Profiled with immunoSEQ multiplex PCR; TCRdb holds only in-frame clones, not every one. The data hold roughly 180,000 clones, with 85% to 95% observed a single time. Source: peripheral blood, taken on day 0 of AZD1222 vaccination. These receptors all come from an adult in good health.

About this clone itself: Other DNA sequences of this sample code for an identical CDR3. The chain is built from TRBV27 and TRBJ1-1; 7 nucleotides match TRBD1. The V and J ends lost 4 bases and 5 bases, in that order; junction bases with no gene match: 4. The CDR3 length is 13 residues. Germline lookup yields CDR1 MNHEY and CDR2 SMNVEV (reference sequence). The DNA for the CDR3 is TGTGCCAGCAGTTCACAGGGGAGAACTGAAGCTTTCTTT. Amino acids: CASSSQGRTEAFF.

CDR3 nucleotides: TGTGCCAGCAGCCCTGGGGGGGGACTAGCGGATTACGAGCAGTACTTC. This sequence encodes CASSPGGGLADYEQYF. The V gene is TRBV7-8, the J gene TRBJ2-7, with 11 bases that match TRBD2. The CDR3 sequence is 16 residues long. Looked up from germline, CDR1 is SGHVS and CDR2 is FQNEAQ. V gave up 5 bases and J gave up 4 bases; unmatched junction bases: 10. Using reference TRBV7-8 and TRBJ2-7 for the parts outside the CDR3, the full variable domain is GAGVSQSPRYKVAKRGQDVALRCDPISGHVSLFWYQQALGQGPEFLTYFQNEAQLDKSGLPSDRFFAERPEGSVSTLKIQRTQQEDSAVYLCASSPGGGLADYEQYFGPGTRLTVT.

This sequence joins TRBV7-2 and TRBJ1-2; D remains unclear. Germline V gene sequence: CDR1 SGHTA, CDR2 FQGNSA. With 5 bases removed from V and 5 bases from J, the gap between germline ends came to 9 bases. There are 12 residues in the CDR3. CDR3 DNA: TGTGCCAGCAGCGATTTGATTTATGGCTACACCTTC. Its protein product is CASSDLIYGYTF.

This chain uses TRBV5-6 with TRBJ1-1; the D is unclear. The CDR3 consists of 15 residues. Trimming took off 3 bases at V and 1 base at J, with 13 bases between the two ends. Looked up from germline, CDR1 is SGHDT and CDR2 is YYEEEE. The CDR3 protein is CASSSEDYRNTEAFF. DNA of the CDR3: TGTGCCAGCAGCTCCGAGGACTATCGGAACACTGAAGCTTTCTTT.

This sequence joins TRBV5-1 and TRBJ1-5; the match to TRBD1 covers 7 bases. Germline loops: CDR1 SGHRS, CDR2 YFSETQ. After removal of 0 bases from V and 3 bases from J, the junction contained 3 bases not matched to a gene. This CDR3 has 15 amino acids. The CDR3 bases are TGCGCCAGCAGCTTGGGACAGGGCCCCAATCAGCCCCAGCATTTT. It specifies CASSLGQGPNQPQHF.

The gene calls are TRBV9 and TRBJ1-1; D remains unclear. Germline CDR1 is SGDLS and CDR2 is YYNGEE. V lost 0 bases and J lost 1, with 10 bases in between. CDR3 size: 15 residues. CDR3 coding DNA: TGTGCCAGCAGCGTAGTCCCGAACTCGAACACTGAAGCTTTCTTT. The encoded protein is CASSVVPNSNTEAFF.

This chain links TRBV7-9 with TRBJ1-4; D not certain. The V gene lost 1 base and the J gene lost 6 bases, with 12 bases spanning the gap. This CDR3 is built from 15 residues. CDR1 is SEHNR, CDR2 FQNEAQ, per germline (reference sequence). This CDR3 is CASSLVASGDEKLFF. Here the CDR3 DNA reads TGTGCCAGCAGCTTAGTGGCTTCAGGAGATGAAAAACTGTTTTTT.

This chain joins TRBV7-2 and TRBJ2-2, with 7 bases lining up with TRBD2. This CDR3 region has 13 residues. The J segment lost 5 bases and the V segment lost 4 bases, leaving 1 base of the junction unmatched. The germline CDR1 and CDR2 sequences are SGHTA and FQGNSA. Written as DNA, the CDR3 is TGTGCCAGCAGCTGGACTAGAACCGGGGAGCTGTTTTTT. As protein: CASSWTRTGELFF.

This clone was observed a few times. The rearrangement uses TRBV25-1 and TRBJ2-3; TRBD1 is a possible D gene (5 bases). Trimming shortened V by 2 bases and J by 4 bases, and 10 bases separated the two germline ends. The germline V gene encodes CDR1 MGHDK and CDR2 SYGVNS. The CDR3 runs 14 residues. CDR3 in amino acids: CASSEHRSADTQYF. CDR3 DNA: TGTGCCAGCAGTGAACACAGGTCCGCAGATACGCAGTATTTT.

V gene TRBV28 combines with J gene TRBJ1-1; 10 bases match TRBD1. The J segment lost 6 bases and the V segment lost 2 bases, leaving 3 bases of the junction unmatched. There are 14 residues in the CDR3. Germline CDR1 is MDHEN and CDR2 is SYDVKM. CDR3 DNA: TGTGCCAGCAGTTTACAGGGACAGGGGTCTGAAGCTTTCTTT. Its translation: CASSLQGQGSEAFF.

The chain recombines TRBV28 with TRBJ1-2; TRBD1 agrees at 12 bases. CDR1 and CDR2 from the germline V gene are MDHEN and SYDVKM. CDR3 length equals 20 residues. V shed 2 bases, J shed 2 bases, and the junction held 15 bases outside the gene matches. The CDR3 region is CASSLRPGFRDRGQNYGYTF. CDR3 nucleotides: TGTGCCAGCAGTTTAAGGCCGGGGTTCCGGGACAGGGGGCAGAACTATGGCTACACCTTC.

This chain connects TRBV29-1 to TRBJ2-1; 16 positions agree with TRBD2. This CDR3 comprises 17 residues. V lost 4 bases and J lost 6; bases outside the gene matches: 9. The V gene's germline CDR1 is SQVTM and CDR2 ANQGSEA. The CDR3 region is CSVGAGLAGGKTNEQFF. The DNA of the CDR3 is TGCAGCGTTGGAGCGGGACTAGCGGGAGGGAAGACCAATGAGCAGTTCTTC.

The CDR3 coding sequence is TGTGCCATCAGTGGGCCGCGTAACGGGAACACTGAAGCTTTCTTT. Protein: CAISGPRNGNTEAFF. The chain employs TRBV10-3 and TRBJ1-1; D is unresolved. This CDR3 is 15 amino acids long. Deletions cut 4 bases from V and 1 base from J, with 13 bases between. The germline V gene encodes CDR1 ENHRY and CDR2 SYGVKD.

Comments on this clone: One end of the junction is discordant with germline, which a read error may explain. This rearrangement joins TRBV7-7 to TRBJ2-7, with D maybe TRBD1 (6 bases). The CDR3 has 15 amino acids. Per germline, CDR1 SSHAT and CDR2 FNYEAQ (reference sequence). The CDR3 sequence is CASSLAGVLDHEQYF. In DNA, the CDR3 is TGTGCTAGCAGCTTAGCAGGGGTTCTCGACCACGAGCAGTACTTC.

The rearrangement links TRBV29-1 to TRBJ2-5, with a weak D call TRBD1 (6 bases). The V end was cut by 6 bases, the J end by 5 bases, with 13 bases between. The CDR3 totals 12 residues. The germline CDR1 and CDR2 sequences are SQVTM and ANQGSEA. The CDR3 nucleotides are TGCAGCGTCGCGGTGGGGGCGGAGACCCAGTACTTC. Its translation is CSVAVGAETQYF. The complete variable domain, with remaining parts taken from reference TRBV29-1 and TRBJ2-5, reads SAVISQKPSRDICQRGTSLTIQCQVDSQVTMMFWYRQQPGQSLTLIATANQGSEATYESGFVIDKFPISRPNLTFSTLTVSNMSPEDSSIYLCSVAVGAETQYFGPGTRLLVL.

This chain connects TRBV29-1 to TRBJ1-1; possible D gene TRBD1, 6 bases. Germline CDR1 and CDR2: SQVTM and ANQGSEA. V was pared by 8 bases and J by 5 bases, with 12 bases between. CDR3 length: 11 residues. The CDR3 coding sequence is TGCAGCATCTTAGGGGGGACTGAAGCTTTCTTT. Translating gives CSILGGTEAFF. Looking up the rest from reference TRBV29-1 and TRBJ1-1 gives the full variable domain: SAVISQKPSRDICQRGTSLTIQCQVDSQVTMMFWYRQQPGQSLTLIATANQGSEATYESGFVIDKFPISRPNLTFSTLTVSNMSPEDSSIYLCSILGGTEAFFGQGTRLTVV.

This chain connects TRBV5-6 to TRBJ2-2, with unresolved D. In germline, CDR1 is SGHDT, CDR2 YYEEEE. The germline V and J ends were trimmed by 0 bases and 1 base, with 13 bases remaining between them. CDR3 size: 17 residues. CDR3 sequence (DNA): TGTGCCAGCAGCTTGGTCCGTAAGGTCAGGAACACCGGGGAGCTGTTTTTT. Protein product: CASSLVRKVRNTGELFF.

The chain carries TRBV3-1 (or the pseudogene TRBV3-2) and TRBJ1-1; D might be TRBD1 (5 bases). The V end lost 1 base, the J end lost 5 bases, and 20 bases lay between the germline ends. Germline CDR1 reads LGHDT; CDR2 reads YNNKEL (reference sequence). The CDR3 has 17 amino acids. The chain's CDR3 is CASSQGPGTRGVTEAFF. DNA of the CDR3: TGTGCCAGCAGCCAAGGCCCAGGGACCCGGGGTGTGACTGAAGCTTTCTTT.

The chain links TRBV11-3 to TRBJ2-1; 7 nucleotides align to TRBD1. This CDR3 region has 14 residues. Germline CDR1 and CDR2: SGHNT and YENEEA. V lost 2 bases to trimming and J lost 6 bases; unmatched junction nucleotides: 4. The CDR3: CASSLRGTVNEQFF. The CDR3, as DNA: TGTGCCAGCAGCTTACGAGGGACAGTCAATGAGCAGTTCTTC.

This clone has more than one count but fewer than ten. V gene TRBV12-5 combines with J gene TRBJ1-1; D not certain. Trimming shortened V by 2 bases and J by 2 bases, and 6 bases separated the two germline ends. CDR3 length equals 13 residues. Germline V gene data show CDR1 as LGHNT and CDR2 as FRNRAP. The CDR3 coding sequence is TGTGCTAGTGGTTTGAGTTTTAACACTGAAGCTTTCTTT. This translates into CASGLSFNTEAFF.

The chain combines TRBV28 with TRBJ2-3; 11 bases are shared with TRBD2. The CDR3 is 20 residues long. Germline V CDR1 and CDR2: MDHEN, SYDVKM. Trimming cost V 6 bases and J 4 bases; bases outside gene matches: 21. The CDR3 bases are TGTGCCAGCAGCCCTACCTCCGGGACTAGCGGCGAACTGGGCCCAGATACGCAGTATTTT. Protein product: CASSPTSGTSGELGPDTQYF. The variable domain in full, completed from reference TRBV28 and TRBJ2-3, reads DVKVTQSSRYLVKRTGEKVFLECVQDMDHENMFWYRQDPGLGLRLIYFSYDVKMKEKGDIPEGYSVSREKKERFSLILESASTNQTSMYLCASSPTSGTSGELGPDTQYFGPGTRLTVL.

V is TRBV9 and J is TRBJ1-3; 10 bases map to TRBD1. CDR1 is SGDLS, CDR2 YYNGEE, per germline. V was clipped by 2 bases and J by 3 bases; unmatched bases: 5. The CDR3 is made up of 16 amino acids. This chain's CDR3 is CASSVWTGGSGNTIYF. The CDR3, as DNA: TGTGCCAGCAGCGTTTGGACAGGGGGAAGTGGAAACACCATATATTTT.

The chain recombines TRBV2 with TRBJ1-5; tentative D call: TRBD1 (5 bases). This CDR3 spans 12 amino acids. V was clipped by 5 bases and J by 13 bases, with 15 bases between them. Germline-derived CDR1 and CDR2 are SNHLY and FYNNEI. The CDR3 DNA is TGTGCCAGCAGTCGGGGCAGGACCCAACAGCATTTT. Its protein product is CASSRGRTQQHF.

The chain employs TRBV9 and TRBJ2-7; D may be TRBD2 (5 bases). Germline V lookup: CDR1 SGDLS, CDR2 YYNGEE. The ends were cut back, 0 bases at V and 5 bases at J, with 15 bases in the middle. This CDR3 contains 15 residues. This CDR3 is CASSVGGRSLDEQYF. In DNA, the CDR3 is TGTGCCAGCAGCGTAGGAGGGCGGTCACTAGACGAGCAGTACTTC.

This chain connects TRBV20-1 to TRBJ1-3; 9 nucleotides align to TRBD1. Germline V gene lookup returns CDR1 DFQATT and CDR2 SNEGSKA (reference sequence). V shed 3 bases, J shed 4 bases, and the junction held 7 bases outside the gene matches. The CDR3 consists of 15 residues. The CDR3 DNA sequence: TGCAGTGCTAGTCCCGGGACAGGGATCGGAAACACCATATATTTT. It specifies CSASPGTGIGNTIYF.

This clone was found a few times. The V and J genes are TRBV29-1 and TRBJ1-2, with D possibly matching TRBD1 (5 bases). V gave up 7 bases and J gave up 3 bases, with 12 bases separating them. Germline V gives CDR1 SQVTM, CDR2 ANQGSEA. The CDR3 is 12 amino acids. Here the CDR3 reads CSASGGHYGYTF. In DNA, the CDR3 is TGCAGCGCCTCGGGGGGTCACTATGGCTACACCTTC.